This entry concerns a single T cell receptor (beta chain). Its cognate antigen is unknown. This sample is drawn from a study of T cell responses to AZD1222 COVID-19 vaccine. Study observations and caveats: Sampled repertoires all dated from after the peak T cell response.

V dropped 1 base and J dropped 3 bases, with 12 bases sitting between them. Germline V gene data show CDR1 as LGHNA and CDR2 as YNFKEQ. This CDR3 is built from 15 residues. Using immunoSEQ multiplex PCR, the repertoire was profiled, and TCRdb retains in-frame clones only, with some absent. The table has 90,000 to 130,000 clones, over 85% seen once. The TCR originated in an adult who received the AZD1222 COVID-19 vaccine. The rearrangement joins TRBV4-2 to TRBJ1-2; perhaps TRBD1 as D (6 bases). The sequenced sample was peripheral blood, obtained 28 days after the second AZD1222 dose. This CDR3 reads CASSQAGALDYGYTF. The CDR3 bases are TGTGCCAGCAGCCAAGCAGGGGCATTGGACTATGGCTACACCTTC.